This T cell receptor beta chain was captured by sequencing in a study of blood T cell repertoires in COVID-19. Study at large: Samples of COVID-19 (acute and convalescent) were obtained from the United States, Italy and Spain. T cells, B-cell-depleted T cells, or PBMCs provided the cDNA or gDNA that served as material.

Authors' methods: Nucleated cell counts were estimated from reference gene primer amplification. Sequenced by immunoSEQ multiplex PCR; TCRdb stores in-frame clones only, minus some. The DNA gave D and trimming, while V, J and clone size come from that table. The data show approximately 52,000 clones, 75% to 90% seen once. In germline, CDR1 is MNHEY, CDR2 SMNVEV (reference sequence). This CDR3 spans 16 amino acids. Trimming took 3 bases from V and 8 from J; bases not matched to a gene: 13. The origin of this receptor is a man aged 60 to 75 with acute or convalescent COVID-19. Sequences were obtained from peripheral blood. The chain is built from TRBV27 and TRBJ2-3; TRBD2 matches at 8 bases. CDR3 in amino acids: CASSFREGLVLGTQYF. For the CDR3, the DNA is TGTGCCAGCAGTTTCCGGGAGGGCCTTGTTCTGGGTACGCAGTATTTT.